These T cell receptor beta chains were read from a single sample in a study of T cell clonotyping in hematopoietic cell transplantation. Some clones are missing from TCRdb's copy, which holds only in-frame ones; the method was immunoSEQ multiplex PCR. Found here are 60,000 to 75,000 clones, around 94% of them singletons; the top ten hold about 1.5%. Sequenced: peripheral blood mononuclear cells. These receptors were taken from a man aged 45 to 65 in good health. Some clones in this sample may be carry-over from other donors' samples. The CDR3 runs from the conserved cysteine through the conserved F or W. D genes are given only for firm matches. Clone size appears in some rows only: once, few, many, or a class for an expanded clone.

TRBV2	TRBD2	TRBJ2-5	.	TGTGCCAGCAGTAAATTACCCGGACTAGCGGGGGAGTACCAAGAGACCCAGTACTTC	CASSKLPGLAGEYQETQYF
TRBV11-2	.	TRBJ1-2	.	TGTGCCAGCAGCTTAGCGTCCGGGGGAGGCTACACCTTC	CASSLASGGGYTF
TRBV2	.	TRBJ1-2	.	TGTGCCAGCAGCCCTCACTCAAACTATGGCTACACCTTC	CASSPHSNYGYTF
TRBV5-1	.	TRBJ1-6	.	TGCGCCAGCAGCCAAAGCGGGCGCGAAAAATCACCCCTCCACTTT	CASSQSGREKSPLHF
TRBV19	.	TRBJ2-2	.	TGTGCCAGTGGCACGCGCACCGGGGAGCTGTTTTTT	CASGTRTGELFF
TRBV5-5	.	TRBJ1-1	.	TGTGCCAGCAGCTCCTACAGGTTGAACACTGAAGCTTTCTTT	CASSSYRLNTEAFF
TRBV29-1	.	TRBJ1-4	.	TGCAGCGTTGGAGTAGCTAATGAAAAACTGTTTTTT	CSVGVANEKLFF
TRBV6-6	TRBD1	TRBJ1-4	.	TGTGCCAGCAGTCCCCGACAGGGGGCGACGGGGAAACTGTTTTTT	CASSPRQGATGKLFF
TRBV4-1	.	TRBJ2-3	.	TGCGCCAGCAGCCAAGGCCAAAGGATCACAGATACGCAGTATTTT	CASSQGQRITDTQYF
TRBV30	.	TRBJ2-1	.	TGTGCCTGGGTCGGGAGCTCCTACAATGAGCAGTTCTTC	CAWVGSSYNEQFF
TRBV9	TRBD1	TRBJ1-5	.	TGTGCCAGCAGCGTAGGAGATGGGACAGGGACAAATCAGCCCCAGCATTTT	CASSVGDGTGTNQPQHF
TRBV27	.	TRBJ2-7	.	TGTGCCACTAGGGGCAGCGTCAGGGGCGAGCAGTACTTC	CATRGSVRGEQYF
TRBV30	.	TRBJ1-1	.	TGTGCCTGGGGGGCCCCGTGGGATGTAGACACTGAAGCTTTCTTT	CAWGAPWDVDTEAFF
TRBV25-1	TRBD1	TRBJ1-2	once	TGTGCCAGCAGGGCGGCGGACAGGTCCCTCTATGGCTACACCTTC	CASRAADRSLYGYTF
TRBV6-1	.	TRBJ2-7	.	TGTGCCAGCGTAGGGGGGGTCTACGAGCAGTACTTC	CASVGGVYEQYF
TRBV6-5	.	TRBJ2-7	.	TGTGCCAGCAGTTACTCCCGACAGGCTAGGGGCTACGAGCAGTACTTC	CASSYSRQARGYEQYF
TRBV10-3	.	TRBJ1-3	.	TGTGCCATCAGTGCGTCAGGGAGAACCATATATTTT	CAISASGRTIYF